The present T cell receptor beta chain was sequenced within a study of Ad26.COV2.S vaccination and SARS-CoV-2 variants. Study details: Enrollment placed the donor in the COV1001 Ad26.COV2.S trial arm. Study-level results: Vaccine and placebo recipients had similar non-spike TCR breadth. Higher spike-specific TCR breadth was found in vaccine recipients than in placebo recipients.

The CDR3 runs to 13 residues. With 6 bases removed from V and 5 bases from J, the gap between germline ends came to 11 bases. Some clones are missing from TCRdb's copy, which holds only in-frame ones; the method was immunoSEQ multiplex PCR. Of about 480,000 clones in the sample, roughly 85% were seen once. With regard to this clone: Its antigen is unknown.

Specified treatment: some 19 received Ad26.COV2.S at low or high dose, single or two shots; five or six received placebo; per-sample allocation not given. Collection of the samples took place on day 63 after the first injection of vaccine or placebo. Ad26.COV2.S expressed prefusion-stabilized spike from the original Wuhan strain. The sample in question was peripheral blood, obtained in a trial of Ad26.COV2.S vaccine versus placebo. The J gene is TRBJ2-1, the V gene TRBV12-3 or TRBV12-4; D uncertain. The TCR sequence derives from a person between 18 and 60 years old who received the Ad26.COV2.S COVID-19 vaccine or a placebo. The CDR3 coding sequence is TGTGCCAGCAGGGGCCAATCCGACAATGAGCAGTTCTTC. This sequence encodes CASRGQSDNEQFF.